This T cell receptor (beta chain) was observed in a study of cytomegalovirus exposure and HLA in healthy donors (dated by TCRdb to about 2017). Study-level background: An earlier analysis of several hundred of the donors reported 250 to 300 Gb of sequence data and 120 million or so unique TCR beta sequences from roughly 200 million T cells. The study combined high-throughput TCR immunosequencing, statistical association of individual TCRs with disease status, and machine learning to predict cytomegalovirus infection status. On average, roughly 200,000 unique TCR beta nucleotide sequences were sequenced per donor among 398 genotyped donors of the cohort, with roughly 18% of those sequences being non-productive. A separate validation cohort of some 130 different subjects was used in addition to the approximately 700-subject first cohort. The study aimed to test whether signatures of past pathogen exposure could be identified by cataloging public T cell receptors. Alongside the repertoire data, information on donor age, sex, ethnicity and CMV serostatus was compiled. Using immunosequencing, the study profiled T cell repertoires from 500 to 800 subjects and related those repertoires to cytomegalovirus serostatus. The genetic ancestry cluster associated with self-reported Caucasian donors included around four fifths of the roughly 360 genotyped donors. Roughly 5 DR-DQ haplotypes were handled as single units for association and clustering, since linkage in the cohort was strong. In an earlier analysis of about 590 of the donors, high-throughput TCR beta sequencing was used to judge whether each TCR beta V gene segment behaved as functional or pseudogenic. The later analysis used no new phenotypic data to find candidate immune exposures, relying instead on TCR beta sequences and their occurrence across donors. HLA typing covered class I and class II loci at four-digit resolution. An early release that covered several hundred HLA-typed donors contained about 290 gigabases of sequencing data and approximately 85 million unique TCR sequences. Typing coverage varied by locus: about 629-630 donors for A, B, C, DRB1 and DQB1; roughly 520 for DQA1; some 610 for DPA1; approximately 450 for DPB1. To study patterns of TCR occurrence, a later analysis re-analyzed previously published TCR beta repertoires from just over 650 donors and added high-resolution HLA genotyping. A later genetic analysis took genome-wide SNP genotypes for about three fifths of the roughly 670 donors and used that subset as a discovery cohort. All discovery cohort repertoires had been generated using a single sequencing platform. General study outcomes and caveats: Because HLA typing was unavailable for some donors at each locus, only the typed subset was used in association tests. In a later analysis, TCR association rates were found to vary across HLA loci, with the most associated TCRs seen for DRB1 alleles and the fewest for HLA-C alleles. A few of the identified cytomegalovirus-associated TCR beta chains were confirmed in vitro to be specific for cytomegalovirus antigens. V-gene and J-gene trimming of TCR beta chains was associated with a missense DCLRE1C variant in a later genetic analysis, and the association was replicated in an independent cohort. A later analysis found that HLA-associated TCR beta chains were more clonally expanded and had lower generation probabilities than equally common non-associated chains. A further reported finding was that TCR beta sequences accurately predicted the HLA-A and HLA-B alleles for most subjects in the first cohort. The cohort was sequenced for TCR beta chains only, and without alpha or paired-chain data the features that could be detected were limited. Most TCR sequences were observed very rarely across donors, whereas some public TCRs were present in many individuals. It was suggested by the authors that the approach could potentially be generalized to other disease states and immunological phenotypes. For the cohort, immune exposure information was limited to CMV serostatus. Correlated functional status among segregating V segments might be attributable to linkage disequilibrium, but an unknown experimental factor could not be ruled out. The study gave a list of 150 to 200 TCR beta chains associated with cytomegalovirus. In a later genetic analysis, fewer N-insertions in productive TCRs were reported among donors in an Asian-associated ancestry cluster than the roughly 640-donor mean. In a later analysis, several top co-occurrence clusters were reported to appear linked to parvovirus B19, influenza, CMV and Epstein-Barr virus. In an earlier analysis of about 550 of the donors, most TCR beta V segments were observed in productive rearrangements about 87% or about 30% of the time, broadly matching IMGT annotations. In both the original and validation cohorts, the classifier was reported to diagnose cytomegalovirus status with high specificity and sensitivity. The sequencing pipeline was judged likely to have produced a cluster of highly shared sequence variants as a technical artifact. Roughly uniform sequencing depth across donors was assumed in presence/absence analyses, although this assumption may not hold. At a false discovery rate of 0.05, a later analysis linked about 16,000 TCR beta sequences to specific HLA alleles. When HLA alleles, especially DR and DQ, strongly co-occurred, TCR associations were difficult to assign to individual alleles. Because counts were too low, 15 or so rarely observed V segments, including chromosome 9 orphons, were excluded from the earlier analysis of around 590 of the donors. A later analysis found that most CMV-associated TCR beta chains appeared HLA-restricted, with HLA associations seemingly driven largely by CMV exposure.

This clone was seen many times. This clone's antigen is unknown. No qualities accompany the bases; no much larger clone lies one base away. This sample also contains other DNA sequences that code for the same CDR3. In total, more than 500 healthy bone marrow donors made up the cohort. At the time of sampling, all cohort members were nominally healthy, though unrecorded immune exposures were likely present. The donor was CMV seropositive and was included in the group of some 290 seropositive cohort members. Every donor gave a peripheral blood sample, and the peripheral blood mononuclear cells from that sample were used for TCR beta sequencing. Genomic DNA extraction from the blood cell samples was performed with the Qiagen DNeasy Blood Extraction Kit. The receptor library was made with the immunoSEQ multiplex PCR assay. For the multiplex PCR, a mixture combining 60 forward primers for TCR Vbeta segments and 13 reverse primers for TCR Jbeta segments was used. A multiplex PCR assay on genomic DNA amplified the CDR3 region of rearranged TCR beta genes. The Illumina HiSeq System was used to sequence the amplified TCR beta libraries as 87-base-pair reads. On the authors' methods: In a later analysis, 80 million or so unique TCR beta chains were counted across the roughly 700 repertoires, and about 10 million of these chains were shared by at least two donors. Raw reads were error-corrected and collapsed into unique sequences with a nearest-neighbor algorithm that merged closely related sequences to remove PCR and sequencing errors. To assign V, D and J gene segments, CDR3 sequences were aligned to IMGT reference sequences. Each retained sequence needed at least a six-nucleotide match to both a V gene segment and a J gene segment. Rearrangements were classified as productive when the CDR3 lacked stop codons and remained in frame with V and J, and all other rearrangements were classified as non-productive. Following IMGT convention, CDR3 was defined as the stretch from the second conserved V-encoded cysteine up to the conserved J-encoded phenylalanine. The earlier analysis of a few hundred of the donors excluded sequences that lacked an unambiguous match to a single V gene segment. An earlier analysis of under 750 of the donors called V segments functional above 56.7% productive rearrangements and segregating when the between-donor standard deviation exceeded 5%. To diagnose cytomegalovirus status from the catalog of TCR beta chain sequences, a statistical classification framework was built. A later analysis assigned V and J genes by comparing TCR nucleotide sequences with IMGT/GENE-DB human TR gene sequences. A later analysis assigned CDR3 sequences and most-parsimonious VDJ recombination scenarios with the TCRdist pipeline. In a later analysis, every TCR beta chain was defined by the combination of its CDR3 amino acid sequence and its V-gene family, and reads without a unique V-gene family were dropped. To address suspected cross-contamination and a sequencing artifact, a later analysis removed 550 to 750 highly shared, low-generation-probability nucleotide sequences. For each public chain, a later analysis derived a clonal expansion index from normalized ranks of inferred template counts within each repertoire. Generation probabilities in a later analysis came from a VDJ recombination model fitted to out-of-frame rearrangements, and those results were checked against IGoR. A later analysis scored TCR-TCR, TCR-HLA and TCR-CMV co-occurrence with hypergeometric tests, applying a repertoire-size bias correction to TCR pairs. In a later analysis, false discovery rates were estimated by permuting HLA or CMV assignments 20 times. A later analysis grouped co-occurring TCRs with DBSCAN, adding TCRdist sequence similarity when clustering within HLA-allele-positive subsets. For co-occurrence clustering, repertoires with fewer than 30,000 or more than 120,000 public chains were excluded, along with five repertoires with anomalous nucleotide sharing. Here the immuneACCESS table is served through TCRdb, limited to in-frame sequences with V and J called. Missing clones are a known gap in these copies; in checked studies unresolved V genes cover under half, and the rest lacks a known reason. The D gene and trimming were derived from the DNA, and the V and J assignments and clone size from that table. The sample table shows around 76,000 clones, and around 84% are seen once. 7.5% to 10% of the sample is held by the ten biggest clonotypes.

Material for sequencing was PBMCs. The clonotype comes from a woman aged 40 to 50 in good health and CMV-seropositive.

The DNA sequence reads TGTGCCAGCAGTGAAGGGCAGGGGAACACTGAAGCTTTCTTT. This is translated as CASSEGQGNTEAFF. This receptor chain uses TRBV2 and TRBJ1-1; matching of 5 bases hints at TRBD1 as the D gene. V is reduced by 1 base and J by 1 base, leaving a spacing of 7 bases between them. The CDR1 and CDR2 encoded by the germline V gene are SNHLY and FYNNEI. The cysteine opens and the phenylalanine closes a CDR3 of 14 amino acids. The retained sequence is limited to the CDR3, 42 bases, with the frame set at the first base.